This T cell receptor beta chain is drawn from a study of CD8 T cells in ankylosing spondylitis. Study-level findings and limits: Blood of patients with ankylosing spondylitis appeared to be characterized by a TCR beta motif of eight or nine highly homologous variants.

This clonotype showed up many times. What it binds is unknown. V was shortened by 4 bases and J by 5 bases, with 7 bases between the two germline ends. Per germline, CDR1 SEHNR and CDR2 FQNEAQ (reference sequence). CDR3 length: 12 residues. TCRdb passed the 5' RACE reads through MiXCR, listing each CDR3 protein once. The data contain 310,000 or so distinct CDR3 sequences, 15% to 20% of them seen just once; the ten biggest clones take up roughly 8%. The sequence was obtained from a male donor with ankylosing spondylitis or in good health (not recorded which). The sample comprised blood, either unsorted or a sorted T cell fraction (not recorded which). The chain carries TRBV7-9 and TRBJ2-3, with D possibly being TRBD2 (5 bases). The DNA of the CDR3 is TGTGCCAGCAGCTCTGGAGGAGATACGCAGTATTTT. Protein product: CASSSGGDTQYF.